This T cell receptor (beta chain) was captured by sequencing in a study of blood T cell repertoires in COVID-19. Here immunoSEQ multiplex PCR was the method, and the copy in TCRdb shows in-frame clones only, minus some. Here the sample spans 250,000 to 300,000 clones, 65% to 90% being singletons. The CDR3 runs 11 residues. Germline values: CDR1 DFQATT, CDR2 SNEGSKA (reference sequence). The germline V and J ends were trimmed by 7 bases and 2 bases, with 8 bases remaining between them. The chain uses TRBV20-1 and TRBJ2-5, with D hard to call. What was sequenced was peripheral blood. This sequence was found in a woman in her sixties with active or convalescent COVID-19. The CDR3 DNA sequence: TGCAGTGGGCTTATACAAGAGACCCAGTACTTC. This translates into CSGLIQETQYF.